One and the same sample provided the 17 T cell receptor beta chains below, sequenced in a study of metastatic and nonmetastatic thyroid tumors. Each patient went into thyroid surgery without having received any treatment. TCRdb re-called the PCR reads with MiXCR. Of over 20,000 clones in the sample, around 19% were seen once. The source material was blood. The receptor source for this set is a female donor with papillary thyroid cancer or a benign thyroid nodule (not recorded which). Some clones in this sample may be carry-over from other donors' samples.

This chain uses TRBV30 with TRBJ1-5; no clear D. The CDR3 runs 15 residues. V was trimmed by 2 bases and J by 0 bases, leaving 11 bases between them. Looked up from germline, CDR1 is GTSNPN and CDR2 is SVGIG (reference sequence). CDR3 nucleotides: TGTGCCTGGAGTAGAGGAGCATATAGCAATCAGCCCCAGCATTTT. As protein: CAWSRGAYSNQPQHF. The entire variable domain, with the rest obtained from reference TRBV30 and TRBJ1-5, is as follows: SQTIHQWPATLVQPVGSPLSLECTVEGTSNPNLYWYRQAAGRGLQLLFYSVGIGQISSEVPQNLSASRPQDRQFILSSKKLLLSDSGFYLCAWSRGAYSNQPQHFGDGTRLSIL.

Many counts were recorded for this clone. The chain joins TRBV15 to TRBJ1-6; the match to TRBD1 covers 7 bases. Germline V lookup: CDR1 LNHNV, CDR2 YYDKDF (reference sequence). V shed 1 base, J shed 12 bases, and the junction held 12 bases outside the gene matches. The CDR3 extends over 16 amino acids. CDR3: CATSRAPGGEERPLHF. In nucleotides, the CDR3 is TGTGCCACCAGCAGAGCCCCAGGGGGTGAGGAAAGACCCCTCCACTTT.

This clone showed up many times. One base away lies a much larger clone, so this may be a sequencing read error. In the same sample, other DNA sequences code for this CDR3. The chain employs TRBV6-1 and TRBJ1-3; the D is unclear. Germline V gene sequence: CDR1 MNHNS, CDR2 SASEGT. The CDR3 runs 13 residues. The CDR3 here is CASRRGSGNTIYF. As DNA, the CDR3 is TGTGCCAGCAGACGGGGTTCTGGGAACACCATATATTTT.

This clone was seen at least ten times. The chain recombines TRBV5-8 with TRBJ2-2; D remains unclear. The ends were cut back, 7 bases at V and 2 bases at J, with 18 bases in the middle. This CDR3 contains 16 residues. Germline V CDR1 and CDR2: SGHTS, YDEGEE. CDR3 protein: CASALEFMGNTGELFF. For the CDR3, the DNA is TGTGCCAGCGCCCTGGAGTTTATGGGTAACACCGGGGAGCTGTTTTTT.

About this clone: A read error may be the cause here, since a much bigger clone is one base away. Other DNA sequences in the sample encode the same CDR3. The rearrangement links TRBV20-1 to TRBJ2-5; weak D call: TRBD2 (6 bases). With 6 bases removed from V and 0 bases from J, the gap between germline ends came to 11 bases. CDR3 length equals 13 residues. Germline V gives CDR1 DFQATT, CDR2 SNEGSKA (reference sequence). CDR3 region: CSATRGYQETQYF. CDR3 nucleotides: TGCAGTGCCACTCGGGGGTACCAAGAGACCCAGTACTTC.

This clone came up many times. The chain links TRBV20-1 to TRBJ2-3, with 12 nucleotides matching TRBD2. CDR3 length equals 14 residues. After removal of 3 bases from V and 4 bases from J, the junction contained 2 bases not matched to a gene. Per the germline V gene, CDR1 is DFQATT and CDR2 is SNEGSKA (reference sequence). CDR3 loop: CSASPSGGADTQYF. The CDR3 nucleotides are TGCAGTGCTAGCCCTAGCGGGGGGGCAGATACGCAGTATTTT.

Comment on this clone: A much larger clonotype is one base distant, so this may be a read error. This sequence joins TRBV4-2 and TRBJ2-7; 14 bases match TRBD2. Per germline, CDR1 LGHNA and CDR2 YNFKEQ. With 5 bases clipped from V and 5 bases from J, the junction kept 11 bases outside the gene matches. CDR3 length equals 17 residues. The CDR3 DNA is TGTGCCAGCAGCGCCCCCCCGGGACTAGCGGGAGACAACGAGCAGTACTTC. This codes for CASSAPPGLAGDNEQYF.

The chain employs TRBV28 and TRBJ1-3; no reliable D call. V was trimmed by 4 bases and J by 0 bases, leaving 16 bases between them. CDR1 and CDR2 from the germline V gene are MDHEN and SYDVKM. The CDR3 is made up of 17 amino acids. The CDR3 is CASSSWRAYYSGNTIYF. Here the CDR3 DNA reads TGTGCCAGCAGTTCCTGGCGGGCCTACTACTCTGGAAACACCATATATTTT. The entire variable domain, with the rest obtained from reference TRBV28 and TRBJ1-3, is as follows: DVKVTQSSRYLVKRTGEKVFLECVQDMDHENMFWYRQDPGLGLRLIYFSYDVKMKEKGDIPEGYSVSREKKERFSLILESASTNQTSMYLCASSSWRAYYSGNTIYFGEGSWLTVV.

This clone was observed many times. The chain joins TRBV19 to TRBJ2-2; a possible D gene is TRBD2 (6 bases). Germline V CDR1 and CDR2: LNHDA, SQIVND (reference sequence). V lost 5 bases to trimming and J lost 1 base, with 17 bases between them. CDR3 length: 17 residues. CDR3 region: CASSSLRESGNTGELFF. In DNA form, the CDR3 reads TGTGCCAGTAGTTCACTACGGGAGTCTGGGAACACCGGGGAGCTGTTTTTT.

This clone appeared a few times. The same CDR3 also results from other DNA sequences found in this sample. The chain uses TRBV6-2 or TRBV6-3 and TRBJ2-7, with a possible D match to TRBD1 (6 bases). V was shortened by 11 bases and J by 6 bases, with 20 bases between the two germline ends. The CDR3 loop spans 13 amino acids. The V gene's germline CDR1 is MNHEY and CDR2 SVGEGT. The CDR3 DNA reads as TGTGCCGGCAATACAGGGTCTGTCGGCGAGCAGTACTTC. It specifies CAGNTGSVGEQYF.

The chain combines TRBV28 with TRBJ2-7; no firm D call. This CDR3 spans 14 amino acids. Between the trimmed V and J ends, which lost 3 bases and 2 bases, there was a span of 11 bases. The V gene's germline CDR1 is MDHEN and CDR2 SYDVKM. CDR3 amino acids: CASSFGVATYEQYF. CDR3 nucleotides: TGTGCCAGCAGTTTTGGAGTGGCGACCTACGAGCAGTACTTC.

The table lists this clone with many counts. The gene calls are TRBV4-2 and TRBJ2-7, with D perhaps TRBD1 or TRBD2 (5 bases each). The CDR3 consists of 15 residues. The V and J ends lost 0 bases and 4 bases respectively, with 13 bases between them. The germline V gene encodes CDR1 LGHNA and CDR2 YNFKEQ. As DNA, the CDR3 is TGTGCCAGCAGCCAAGAGGGGGAGCGGAGTTACGAGCAGTACTTC. It specifies CASSQEGERSYEQYF.

There are many counts of this clone. This rearrangement joins TRBV7-2 to TRBJ2-2; D is uncertain. Trimming took off 5 bases at V and 7 bases at J, with 14 bases between the two ends. Germline CDR1 and CDR2: SGHTA and FQGNSA. This CDR3 is 14 amino acids long. The CDR3, as DNA: TGTGCCAGCAGCCCTGTACGGGCTTACGGGGAGCTGTTTTTT. This translates into CASSPVRAYGELFF.

This clone was observed many times. This rearrangement joins TRBV5-1 to TRBJ2-3; TRBD2 matches 9 bases. Trimming cost V 0 bases and J 4 bases; bases outside gene matches: 6. The V gene's germline CDR1 is SGHRS and CDR2 YFSETQ. CDR3 size: 16 residues. In DNA, the CDR3 is TGCGCCAGCAGCTTGGCTAGCGGGACGGGTTCAGATACGCAGTATTTT. It codes for CASSLASGTGSDTQYF.

This clone was seen many times. Different DNA sequences within this sample yield the same CDR3. The chain links TRBV28 to TRBJ1-2; D gene uncertain. Germline V gene sequence: CDR1 MDHEN, CDR2 SYDVKM. V lost 3 bases to trimming and J lost 5 bases, with 7 bases between them. The CDR3 has 12 amino acids. CDR3 DNA sequence: TGTGCCAGCAGTTTCACAGAGTATGGCTACACCTTC. This codes for CASSFTEYGYTF.

The table lists this clone with a few counts. A much larger clone lies one base from this, so it may be a read error. The J gene is TRBJ2-3, the V gene TRBV13; a possible D gene is TRBD2 (6 bases). V was trimmed by 3 bases and J by 5 bases, leaving 18 bases between them. Germline V lookup: CDR1 PRHDT, CDR2 FYEKMQ (reference sequence). The CDR3 extends over 16 amino acids. CDR3 loop: CASSLIGAEGRDTQYF. The CDR3, as DNA: TGTGCCAGCAGCTTGATTGGAGCGGAGGGCAGAGATACGCAGTATTTT.

This clone was seen at least ten times. V usage is TRBV27 and J usage is TRBJ2-2, with 9 bases identical to TRBD2. Germline V CDR1 and CDR2: MNHEY, SMNVEV (reference sequence). The V gene end was trimmed by 3 bases and the J gene end by 1 base; junction bases not matched to a gene: 6. The CDR3 extends over 17 amino acids. As DNA, the CDR3 is TGTGCCAGCAGTTTTGGCCTAGCGGGGCAGAACACCGGGGAGCTGTTTTTT. Translation gives CASSFGLAGQNTGELFF.